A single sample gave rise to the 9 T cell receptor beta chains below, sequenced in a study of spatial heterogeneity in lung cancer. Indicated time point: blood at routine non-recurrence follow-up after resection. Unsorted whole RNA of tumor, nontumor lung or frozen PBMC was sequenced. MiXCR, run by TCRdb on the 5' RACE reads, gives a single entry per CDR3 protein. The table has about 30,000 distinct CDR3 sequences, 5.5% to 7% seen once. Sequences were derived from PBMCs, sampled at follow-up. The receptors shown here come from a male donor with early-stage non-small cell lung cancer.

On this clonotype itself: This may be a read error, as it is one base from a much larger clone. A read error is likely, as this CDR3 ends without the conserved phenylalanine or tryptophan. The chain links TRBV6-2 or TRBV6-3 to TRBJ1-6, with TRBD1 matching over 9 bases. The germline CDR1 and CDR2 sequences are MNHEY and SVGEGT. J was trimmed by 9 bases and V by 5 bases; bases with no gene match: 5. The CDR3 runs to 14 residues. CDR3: CASSLDRGGSPLHL. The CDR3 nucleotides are TGTGCCAGCAGTCTGGACAGGGGTGGTTCACCCCTCCACCTT.

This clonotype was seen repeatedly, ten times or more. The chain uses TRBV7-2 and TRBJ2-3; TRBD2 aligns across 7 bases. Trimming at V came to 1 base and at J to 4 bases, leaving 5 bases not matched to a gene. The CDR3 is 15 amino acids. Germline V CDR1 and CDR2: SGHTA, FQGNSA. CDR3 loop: CASSLVGGGPDTQYF. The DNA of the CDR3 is TGTGCCAGCAGCTTAGTCGGGGGAGGGCCAGATACGCAGTATTTT. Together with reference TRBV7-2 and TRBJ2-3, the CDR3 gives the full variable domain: GAGVSQSPSNKVTEKGKDVELRCDPISGHTALYWYRQSLGQGLEFLIYFQGNSAPDKSGLPSDRFSAERTGGSVSTLTIQRTQQEDSAVYLCASSLVGGGPDTQYFGPGTRLTVL.

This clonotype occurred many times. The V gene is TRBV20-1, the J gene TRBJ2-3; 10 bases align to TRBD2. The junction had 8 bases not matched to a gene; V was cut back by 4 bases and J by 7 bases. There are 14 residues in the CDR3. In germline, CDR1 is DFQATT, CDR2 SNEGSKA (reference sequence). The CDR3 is CSAMAGTSVNTQYF. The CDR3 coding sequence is TGCAGTGCTATGGCCGGGACTAGCGTAAATACGCAGTATTTT.

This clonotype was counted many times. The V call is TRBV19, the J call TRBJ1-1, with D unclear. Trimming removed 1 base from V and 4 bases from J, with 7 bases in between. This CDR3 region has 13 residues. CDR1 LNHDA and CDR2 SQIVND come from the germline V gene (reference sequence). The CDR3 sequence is CASSIGVTTEAFF. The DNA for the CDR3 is TGTGCCAGTAGTATAGGGGTCACCACTGAAGCTTTCTTT.

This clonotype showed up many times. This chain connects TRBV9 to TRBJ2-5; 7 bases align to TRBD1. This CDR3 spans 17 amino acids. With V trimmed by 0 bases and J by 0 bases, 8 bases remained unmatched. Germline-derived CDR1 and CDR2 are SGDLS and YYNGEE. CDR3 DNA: TGTGCCAGCAGCGTAGGAAAGGGGGCTACGTACCAAGAGACCCAGTACTTC. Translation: CASSVGKGATYQETQYF.

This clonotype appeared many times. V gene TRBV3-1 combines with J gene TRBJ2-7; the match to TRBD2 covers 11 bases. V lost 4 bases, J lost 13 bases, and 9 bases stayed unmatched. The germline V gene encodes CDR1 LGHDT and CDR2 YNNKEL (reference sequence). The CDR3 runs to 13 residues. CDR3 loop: CASSPQTSGERYF. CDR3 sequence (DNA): TGTGCCAGCAGCCCACAGACTAGCGGGGAGCGATACTTC.

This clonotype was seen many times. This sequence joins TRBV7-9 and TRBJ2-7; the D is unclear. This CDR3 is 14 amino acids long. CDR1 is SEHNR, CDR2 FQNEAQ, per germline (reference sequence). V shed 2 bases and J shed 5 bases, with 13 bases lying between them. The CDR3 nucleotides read TGTGCCAGCAGCTTAACCGGCCCTCGGAACGAGCAGTACGTC. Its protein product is CASSLTGPRNEQYV.

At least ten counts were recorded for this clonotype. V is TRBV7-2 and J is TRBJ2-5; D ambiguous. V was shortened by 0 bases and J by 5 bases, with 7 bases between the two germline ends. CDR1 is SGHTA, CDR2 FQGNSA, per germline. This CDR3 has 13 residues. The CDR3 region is CASSLAHRETQYF. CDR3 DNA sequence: TGTGCCAGCAGCTTAGCTCATCGGGAGACCCAGTACTTC.

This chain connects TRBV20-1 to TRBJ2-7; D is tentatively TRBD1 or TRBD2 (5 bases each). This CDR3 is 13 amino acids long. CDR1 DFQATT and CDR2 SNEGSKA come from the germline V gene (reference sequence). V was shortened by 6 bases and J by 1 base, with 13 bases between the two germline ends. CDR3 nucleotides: TGCAGTGCCTGGGACCACCGATCCTACGAGCAGTACTTC. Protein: CSAWDHRSYEQYF.